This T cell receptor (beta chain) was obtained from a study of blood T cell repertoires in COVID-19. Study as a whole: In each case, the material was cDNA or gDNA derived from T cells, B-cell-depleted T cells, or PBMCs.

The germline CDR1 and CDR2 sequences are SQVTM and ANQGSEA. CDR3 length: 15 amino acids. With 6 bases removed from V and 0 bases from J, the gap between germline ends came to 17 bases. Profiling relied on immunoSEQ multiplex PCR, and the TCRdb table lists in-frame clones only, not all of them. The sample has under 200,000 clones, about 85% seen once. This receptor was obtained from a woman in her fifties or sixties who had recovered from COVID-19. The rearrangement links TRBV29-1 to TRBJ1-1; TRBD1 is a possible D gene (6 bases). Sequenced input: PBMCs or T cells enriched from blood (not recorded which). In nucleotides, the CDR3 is TGCAGCGTCGGCCGGGACACCGCTTTGAACACTGAAGCTTTCTTT. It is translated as CSVGRDTALNTEAFF.